The T cell receptor beta chain under discussion was sequenced for a study of Ad26.COV2.S vaccination and SARS-CoV-2 variants. About the study: The study gave Ad26.COV2.S intramuscularly, once or twice 56 days apart.

Trimming cost V 6 bases and J 1 base, with 12 bases left between them. The CDR3 consists of 14 residues. The germline V gene has CDR1 LNHDA and CDR2 SQIVND (reference sequence). Treatment defined: approximately 18 received Ad26.COV2.S at low or high dose, single or two shots; several received placebo; per-sample allocation not given. Collection of samples fell on day 63 after the first vaccine or placebo injection. A Boston adult aged 18-55 years was the donor. Here immunoSEQ multiplex PCR was the method, and the copy in TCRdb shows in-frame clones only, minus some. The sample consists of a few hundred thousand clones, 83% of them appearing once.

The chain is built from TRBV19 and TRBJ1-1, with a possible D match to TRBD1 (5 bases). The sample in question was peripheral blood, obtained in a trial of Ad26.COV2.S vaccine versus placebo. The receptor was derived from a person between 18 and 60 years old who received the Ad26.COV2.S COVID-19 vaccine or a placebo. The CDR3 DNA is TGTGCCAGTAGATGGGGGACGCGGAACACTGAAGCTTTCTTT. Protein sequence: CASRWGTRNTEAFF.